Following are 16 T cell receptor beta chains from one sample sequenced in a study of shared clonotypes between healthy human individuals. TCRdb's copy holds only in-frame clones and misses some; the assay was immunoSEQ multiplex PCR. The data contain fewer than 1.6 million clones, 97% to 99% of them singletons. The source material was naive CD4+ T cells sorted from blood. The subset was: CD45RA+ positively selected. These receptors originate from a man aged 25 to 40 in good health.

The V call is TRBV7-9, the J call TRBJ1-1; D gene ambiguous. Per germline, CDR1 SEHNR and CDR2 FQNEAQ (reference sequence). Trimming took off 1 base at V and 1 base at J, with 7 bases between the two ends. The CDR3 contains 14 residues. CDR3 region: CASSLGAKNTEAFF. In DNA, the CDR3 is TGTGCCAGCAGCTTAGGCGCAAAGAACACTGAAGCTTTCTTT.

This clone was recorded only once. This rearrangement joins TRBV10-3 to TRBJ2-5, with 11 bases identical to TRBD2. The CDR3 runs 16 residues. The trim removed 5 bases at V and 1 base at J, leaving 6 bases unmatched. CDR1 and CDR2 (germline): ENHRY, SYGVKD. CDR3 loop: CAISIAGGPIQETQYF. In DNA, the CDR3 is TGTGCCATCAGTATAGCGGGAGGGCCGATCCAAGAGACCCAGTACTTC.

This clone has only one observation. This chain joins TRBV30 and TRBJ2-3, with D maybe TRBD2 (7 bases). The CDR3 loop spans 15 amino acids. Germline V gives CDR1 GTSNPN, CDR2 SVGIG (reference sequence). Trimming stripped 4 bases from V and 0 bases from J, with 14 bases between. CDR3 coding DNA: TGTGCCTGGACCGGACGGGGGGCTAGCACAGATACGCAGTATTTT. Protein: CAWTGRGASTDTQYF.

The chain couples TRBV15 to TRBJ2-3; TRBD2 agrees at 8 bases. Germline loops: CDR1 LNHNV, CDR2 YYDKDF (reference sequence). The CDR3 consists of 16 residues. Germline trimming cut 5 bases from V and 0 bases from J; bases unmatched to any gene: 7. CDR3 loop: CATSSGGAPSTDTQYF. CDR3 nucleotides: TGTGCCACCAGCTCCGGGGGGGCTCCTAGCACAGATACGCAGTATTTT. Variable domain in full (rest from reference TRBV15 and TRBJ2-3): DAMVIQNPRYQVTQFGKPVTLSCSQTLNHNVMYWYQQKSSQAPKLLFHYYDKDFNNEADTPDNFQSRRPNTSFCFLDIRSPGLGDTAMYLCATSSGGAPSTDTQYFGPGTRLTVL.

V usage is TRBV7-3 and J usage is TRBJ2-3; 7 bases line up with TRBD1. V shed 5 bases, J shed 9 bases, and the junction held 17 bases outside the gene matches. The CDR3 consists of 16 residues. Germline V gene lookup returns CDR1 SGHTA and CDR2 FQGTGA. CDR3 in DNA: TGTGCCAGCAGCCCGTCCCCGGGACAGCCTGTTAGGACGCAGTATTTT. Its protein product is CASSPSPGQPVRTQYF.

The chain's CDR3 is CAISGRDRGRETQYF. Here the CDR3 DNA reads TGTGCCATCAGTGGCCGGGACAGGGGTCGTGAGACCCAGTACTTC. The chain combines TRBV10-3 with TRBJ2-5; 10 bases map to TRBD1. With V trimmed by 4 bases and J by 5 bases, 7 bases remained unmatched. The CDR3 has 15 amino acids. The germline gives CDR1 ENHRY, CDR2 SYGVKD.

The chain links TRBV29-1 to TRBJ2-1, with 11 bases lining up with TRBD1. Germline CDR1 reads SQVTM; CDR2 reads ANQGSEA. J was trimmed by 7 bases and V by 3 bases; bases with no gene match: 8. The CDR3 loop spans 15 amino acids. The CDR3 is CSVDPGTGGGNEQFF. CDR3 in DNA: TGCAGCGTTGACCCCGGGACAGGGGGAGGAAATGAGCAGTTCTTC.

The chain recombines TRBV5-1 with TRBJ1-2; possible D gene TRBD1, 6 bases. V lost 4 bases to trimming and J lost 2 bases, with 15 bases between them. The CDR3 has 15 amino acids. CDR1 is SGHRS and CDR2 is YFSETQ in the germline V gene. The CDR3 DNA follows: TGCGCCAGCAGCAAGGGTGGACAGTCCAACTATGGCTACACCTTC. Translating gives CASSKGGQSNYGYTF.

V and J are TRBV18 and TRBJ2-1; the match to TRBD2 covers 7 bases. V lost 6 bases and J lost 8; bases outside the gene matches: 4. There are 12 residues in the CDR3. Looked up from germline, CDR1 is KGHSH and CDR2 is LQKENI. DNA for the CDR3: TGTGCCAGCTCCCGGGCGGGGGATGAGCAGTTCTTC. This translates into CASSRAGDEQFF.

The CDR3 DNA is TGTGCCAGCGCCTACAGGGTTCGGGGAGGAATGAACACTGAAGCTTTCTTT. Amino acid sequence: CASAYRVRGGMNTEAFF. This rearrangement joins TRBV27 to TRBJ1-1; tentatively, D is TRBD1 (6 bases). This CDR3 has 17 residues. V was clipped by 8 bases and J by 0 bases, with 22 bases between them. CDR1 and CDR2 (germline): MNHEY, SMNVEV (reference sequence).

This clone is a singleton in its sample. This sample also contains other DNA sequences that code for the same CDR3. The V call is TRBV19, the J call TRBJ2-1; D remains unclear. Trimming removed 3 bases at V and 7 bases at J, with 7 bases between. The germline CDR1 and CDR2 sequences are LNHDA and SQIVND (reference sequence). The CDR3 runs 12 residues. CDR3 in DNA: TGTGCCAGTAGTATCACTCCGAATGAGCAGTTCTTC. Protein sequence: CASSITPNEQFF. Using reference TRBV19 and TRBJ2-1 for the parts outside the CDR3, the full variable domain is DGGITQSPKYLFRKEGQNVTLSCEQNLNHDAMYWYRQDPGQGLRLIYYSQIVNDFQKGDIAEGYSVSREKKESFPLTVTSAQKNPTAFYLCASSITPNEQFFGPGTRLTVL.

As regards this clone: One junction end disagrees with the germline gene, perhaps due to a read error. The J gene is TRBJ2-5, the V gene TRBV7-2; possibly TRBD1 for D (5 bases). Germline V gene lookup returns CDR1 SGHTA and CDR2 FQGNSA. The CDR3 runs to 14 residues. This CDR3 reads CASSLWPGRASEDF. In nucleotides, the CDR3 is TGTGCCAGCAGCCTTTGGCCAGGCAGGGCCTCTGAGGACTTC.

The rearrangement joins TRBV9 to TRBJ1-4; TRBD1 is a possible D gene (6 bases). Trimming pared 3 bases from V and 8 bases from J, leaving 17 bases between. This CDR3 has 15 amino acids. Germline CDR1 reads SGDLS; CDR2 reads YYNGEE. This chain's CDR3 is CASSAKEGVREKLFF. CDR3 bases: TGTGCCAGCAGCGCCAAAGAGGGGGTACGGGAAAAACTGTTTTTT.

The V gene is TRBV9, the J gene TRBJ2-3; TRBD2 aligns across 8 bases. The CDR3 is made up of 14 amino acids. From germline, CDR1 is SGDLS and CDR2 YYNGEE. After removal of 0 bases from V and 8 bases from J, the junction contained 5 bases not matched to a gene. The CDR3 loop is CASSVAGGARTQYF. CDR3 bases: TGTGCCAGCAGCGTAGCGGGAGGGGCCCGTACGCAGTATTTT. The full variable domain, completed using reference TRBV9 and TRBJ2-3, is DSGVTQTPKHLITATGQRVTLRCSPRSGDLSVYWYQQSLDQGLQFLIQYYNGEERAKGNILERFSAQQFPDLHSELNLSSLELGDSALYFCASSVAGGARTQYFGPGTRLTVL.

V usage is TRBV19 and J usage is TRBJ1-2, with D unclear. Deletions cut 3 bases from V and 7 bases from J, with 18 bases between. CDR3 length: 15 amino acids. The V gene's germline CDR1 is LNHDA and CDR2 SQIVND (reference sequence). CDR3 amino acids: CASSMPEVIRSGYTF. As DNA, the CDR3 is TGTGCCAGTAGTATGCCCGAGGTTATCCGATCTGGCTACACCTTC.

The V gene is TRBV7-7, the J gene TRBJ2-5; weak D call: TRBD1 (6 bases). The V and J ends lost 5 bases and 5 bases respectively, with 15 bases between them. CDR1 and CDR2 from the germline V gene are SSHAT and FNYEAQ (reference sequence). CDR3 length equals 14 residues. The CDR3 protein is CASSPDRLGETQYF. DNA for the CDR3: TGTGCCAGCAGCCCCGACAGGCTCGGGGAGACCCAGTACTTC. Using reference TRBV7-7 and TRBJ2-5 for the parts outside the CDR3, the full variable domain is GAGVSQSPRYKVTKRGQDVTLRCDPISSHATLYWYQQALGQGPEFLTYFNYEAQPDKSGLPSDRFSAERPEGSISTLTIQRTEQRDSAMYRCASSPDRLGETQYFGPGTRLLVL.